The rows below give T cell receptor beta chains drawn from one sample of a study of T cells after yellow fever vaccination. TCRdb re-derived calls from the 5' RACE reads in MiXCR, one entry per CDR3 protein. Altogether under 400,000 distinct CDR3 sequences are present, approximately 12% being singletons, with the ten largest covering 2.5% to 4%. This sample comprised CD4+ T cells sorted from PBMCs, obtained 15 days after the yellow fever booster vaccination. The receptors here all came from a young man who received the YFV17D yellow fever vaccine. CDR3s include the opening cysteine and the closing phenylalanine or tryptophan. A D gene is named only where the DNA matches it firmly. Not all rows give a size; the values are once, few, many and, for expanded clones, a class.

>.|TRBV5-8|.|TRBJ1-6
CASSLAPSPLHF
TGTGCCAGCAGCTTGGCTCCCTCACCCCTCCACTTT
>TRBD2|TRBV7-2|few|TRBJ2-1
CASSPIGLALHNEQFF
TGTGCCAGCAGCCCGATCGGACTAGCGTTACACAATGAGCAGTTCTTC
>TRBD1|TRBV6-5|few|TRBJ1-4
CASSPGDRDNEKLFF
TGTGCCAGCAGTCCGGGGGACAGAGATAATGAAAAACTGTTTTTT
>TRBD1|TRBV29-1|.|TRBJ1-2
CSVGGLYRGDYGYTF
TGCAGCGTTGGTGGGCTATACAGGGGGGACTATGGCTACACCTTC
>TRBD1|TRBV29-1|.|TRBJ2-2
CSVGQATNTGELFF
TGCAGCGTAGGACAGGCGACGAACACCGGGGAGCTGTTTTTT
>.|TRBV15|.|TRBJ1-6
CATSRRAGSFSPLHF
TGTGCCACCAGTAGGAGAGCAGGGAGTTTTTCACCCCTCCACTTT
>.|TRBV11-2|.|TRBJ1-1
CASSRRGGGAEAFF
TGTGCCAGCAGCCGACGCGGGGGGGGGGCTGAAGCTTTCTTT
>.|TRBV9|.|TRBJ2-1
CASSVRPNNEQFF
TGTGCCAGCAGCGTGCGGCCCAACAATGAGCAGTTCTTC
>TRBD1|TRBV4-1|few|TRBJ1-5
CASSQIDRVGQPQHF
TGCGCCAGCAGCCAAATTGACAGGGTAGGTCAGCCCCAGCATTTT
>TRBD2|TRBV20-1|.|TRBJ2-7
CSARWGGYEQYF
TGCAGTGCTAGGTGGGGGGGCTACGAGCAGTACTTC
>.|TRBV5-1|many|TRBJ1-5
CASSLRQPQHF
TGCGCCAGCAGCTTGAGGCAGCCCCAGCATTTT
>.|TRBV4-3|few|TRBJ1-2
CASSRGTSGDYGYTF
TGCGCCAGCAGCCGGGGAACATCGGGAGACTATGGCTACACCTTC
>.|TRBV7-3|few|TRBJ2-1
CASSRDFFSEQFF
TGTGCCAGCAGCCGGGACTTTTTTTCGGAGCAGTTCTTC
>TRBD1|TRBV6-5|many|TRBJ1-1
CASSLRGLNMNTEAFF
TGTGCCAGCAGCTTAAGGGGGCTTAATATGAACACTGAAGCTTTCTTT
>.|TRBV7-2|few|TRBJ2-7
CASSPRGTVTYEQYF
TGTGCCAGCAGCCCCCGGGGGACAGTCACCTACGAGCAGTACTTC
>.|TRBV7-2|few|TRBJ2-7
CASSSPPGRPWEQYF
TGTGCCAGCAGCTCCCCCCCGGGACGGCCATGGGAGCAGTACTTC
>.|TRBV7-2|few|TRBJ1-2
CASSPQGRSNYGYTF
TGTGCCAGCAGCCCCCAAGGCAGATCAAACTATGGCTACACCTTC
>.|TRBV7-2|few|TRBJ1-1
CASSWKSQGRAFF
TGTGCCAGCAGCTGGAAGAGCCAGGGGCGTGCTTTCTTT
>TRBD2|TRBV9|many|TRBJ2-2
CASSWGGLTGELFF
TGTGCCAGCAGCTGGGGGGGTCTAACCGGGGAGCTGTTTTTT
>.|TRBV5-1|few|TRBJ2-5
CASSLGSRLETQYF
TGCGCCAGCAGCTTGGGCTCTAGATTGGAGACCCAGTACTTC
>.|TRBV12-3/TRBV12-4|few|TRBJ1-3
CASSLARGNTIYF
TGTGCCAGCAGTTTAGCCAGGGGAAACACCATATATTTT
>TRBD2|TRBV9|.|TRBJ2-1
CASSVGSGGANEQFF
TGTGCCAGCAGCGTGGGTAGCGGGGGGGCAAATGAGCAGTTCTTC
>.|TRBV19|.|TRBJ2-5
CASSIAIGQETQYF
TGTGCCAGTAGTATAGCGATCGGCCAAGAGACCCAGTACTTC
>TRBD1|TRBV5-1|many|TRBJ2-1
CASSLGLGQGAKNEQFF
TGCGCCAGCAGCTTGGGATTGGGACAGGGGGCGAAAAATGAGCAGTTCTTC
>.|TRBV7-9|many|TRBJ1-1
CASSLLFTEAFF
TGTGCCAGCAGCCTCCTCTTCACTGAAGCTTTCTTT
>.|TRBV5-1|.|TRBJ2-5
CASSNRATQETQYF
TGCGCCAGCAGCAACAGAGCCACCCAAGAGACCCAGTACTTC
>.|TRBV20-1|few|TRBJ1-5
CSAPDLQGGQPQHF
TGCAGTGCCCCAGACCTACAGGGAGGTCAGCCCCAGCATTTT
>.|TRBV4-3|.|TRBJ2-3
CASSQDPPQNGGTQYF
TGCGCCAGCAGCCAAGATCCCCCGCAAAACGGTGGGACGCAGTATTTT
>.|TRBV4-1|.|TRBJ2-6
CASSQGVRGSGANVLTF
TGCGCCAGCAGCCAAGGGGTGCGCGGCTCTGGGGCCAACGTCCTGACTTTC
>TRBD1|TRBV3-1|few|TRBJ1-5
CASSHTGVYQPQHF
TGTGCCAGCAGCCATACAGGGGTTTATCAGCCCCAGCATTTT
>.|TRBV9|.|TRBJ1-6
CASSVENTKNSPLHF
TGTGCCAGCAGCGTAGAAAATACTAAGAATTCACCCCTCCACTTT
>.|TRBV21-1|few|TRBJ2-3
CASSKGGSTDTQYF
TGTGCCAGCAGCAAAGGAGGGAGCACAGATACGCAGTATTTT
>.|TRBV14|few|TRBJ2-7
CASSQDFNGQLLHEQYF
TGTGCCAGCAGCCAAGATTTTAATGGACAGCTGCTACACGAGCAGTACTTC
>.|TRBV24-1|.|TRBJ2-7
CATSDGSSYEQYF
TGTGCCACCAGTGATGGGAGCTCCTACGAGCAGTACTTC
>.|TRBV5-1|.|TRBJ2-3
CASSLGAGDTQYF
TGCGCCAGCAGCTTGGGAGCAGGGGATACGCAGTATTTT
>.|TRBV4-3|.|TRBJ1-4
CASSQDQGKNEKLFF
TGCGCCAGCAGCCAAGATCAGGGAAAAAATGAAAAACTGTTTTTT
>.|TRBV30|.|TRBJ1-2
CAWSVRKVSNYGYTF
TGTGCCTGGAGTGTCCGTAAGGTCTCCAACTATGGCTACACCTTC
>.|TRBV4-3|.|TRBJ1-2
CASSQDHEGYGYTF
TGCGCCAGCAGCCAAGATCACGAGGGCTATGGCTACACCTTC
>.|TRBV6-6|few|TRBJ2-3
CASSSRPGLITDTQYF
TGTGCCAGCAGTTCGAGACCCGGACTAATCACAGATACGCAGTATTTT
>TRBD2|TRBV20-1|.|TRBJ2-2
CSATLAGNTGELFF
TGCAGTGCTACACTAGCGGGGAACACCGGGGAGCTGTTTTTT
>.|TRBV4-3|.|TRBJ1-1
CASSQGIRQTEAFF
TGCGCCAGCAGCCAAGGGATTCGGCAGACTGAAGCTTTCTTT
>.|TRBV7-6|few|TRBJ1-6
CASSLMTGNSPLHF
TGTGCCAGCAGCTTAATGACAGGCAATTCACCCCTCCACTTT
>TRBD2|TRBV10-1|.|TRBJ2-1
CASSPQGLAGLSNEQFF
TGCGCCAGCAGCCCCCAAGGACTAGCGGGGCTAAGTAATGAGCAGTTCTTC
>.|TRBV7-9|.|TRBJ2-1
CASSLGYFYNEQFF
TGTGCCAGCAGCTTAGGCTATTTCTACAATGAGCAGTTCTTC
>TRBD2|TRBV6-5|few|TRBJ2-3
CASSLAGGLGTDTQYF
TGTGCCAGCAGTTTAGCGGGGGGGCTTGGCACAGATACGCAGTATTTT
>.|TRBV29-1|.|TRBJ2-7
CSVEDGNYEQYF
TGCAGCGTTGAAGATGGGAATTACGAGCAGTACTTC
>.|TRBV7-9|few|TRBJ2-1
CASSSQGARNEQFF
TGTGCCAGCAGCTCCCAGGGAGCCAGGAATGAGCAGTTCTTC